The clone carrying this TCR beta chain has ten or more counts. Its specificity is not known. The data derive from a study of CD8+CD57+ T cells in acquired aplastic anemia. The V and J ends lost 6 bases and 6 bases, in that order; junction bases with no gene match: 8. This CDR3 has 15 amino acids. Germline values: CDR1 ENHRY, CDR2 SYGVKD. Genomic DNA constituted the template upon which TCR beta VDJ and CDR3 profiling was performed. TCRdb re-analysed the reads in MiXCR, keeping a single row per CDR3 protein. Of 400,000 to 450,000 distinct CDR3 sequences in the sample, around 68% were seen once. General study results and limits: Patients and controls shared twenty-nine CD8+ CDR3 sequences, highly expressed in patients.

Sequenced material: sorted CD4+, CD8+, or CD8+CD57+ T cells (not recorded which) from PBMCs. The chain employs TRBV10-3 and TRBJ2-2; 9 positions match TRBD1. This TCR was recovered from a human donor in good health, serving as a control. CDR3 DNA sequence: TGTGCCATCAGGCCGGGACAGGGAAGGGCCGGGGAGCTGTTTTTT. It yields the protein CAIRPGQGRAGELFF.